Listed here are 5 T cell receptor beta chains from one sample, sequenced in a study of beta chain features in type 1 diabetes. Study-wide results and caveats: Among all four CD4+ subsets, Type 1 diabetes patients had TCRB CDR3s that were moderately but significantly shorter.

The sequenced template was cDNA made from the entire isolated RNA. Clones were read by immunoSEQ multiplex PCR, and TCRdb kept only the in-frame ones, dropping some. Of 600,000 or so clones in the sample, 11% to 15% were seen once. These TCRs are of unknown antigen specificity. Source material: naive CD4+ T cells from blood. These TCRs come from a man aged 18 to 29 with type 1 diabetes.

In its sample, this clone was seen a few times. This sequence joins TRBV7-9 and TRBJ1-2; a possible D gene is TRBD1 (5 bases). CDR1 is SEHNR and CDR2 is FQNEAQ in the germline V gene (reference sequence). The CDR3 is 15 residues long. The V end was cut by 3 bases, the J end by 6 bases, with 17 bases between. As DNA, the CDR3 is TGTGCCAGCAGCTTCCCGCAGGGAGTAGGGGATGGCTACACCTTC. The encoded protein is CASSFPQGVGDGYTF.

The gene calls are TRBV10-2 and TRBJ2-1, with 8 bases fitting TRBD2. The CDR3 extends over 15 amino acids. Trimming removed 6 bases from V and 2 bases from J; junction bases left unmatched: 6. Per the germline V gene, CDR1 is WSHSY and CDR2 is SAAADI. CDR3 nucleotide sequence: TGCGCCAGCAGGGGCGGGAGGACAACCTACAATGAGCAGTTCTTC. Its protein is CASRGGRTTYNEQFF.

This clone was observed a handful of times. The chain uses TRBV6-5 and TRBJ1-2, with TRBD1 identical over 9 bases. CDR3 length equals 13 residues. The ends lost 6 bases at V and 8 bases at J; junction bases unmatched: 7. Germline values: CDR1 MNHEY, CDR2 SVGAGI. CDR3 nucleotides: TGTGCCAGCAGCCTCCGGGACAGGGAGGGCTACACCTTC. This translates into CASSLRDREGYTF.

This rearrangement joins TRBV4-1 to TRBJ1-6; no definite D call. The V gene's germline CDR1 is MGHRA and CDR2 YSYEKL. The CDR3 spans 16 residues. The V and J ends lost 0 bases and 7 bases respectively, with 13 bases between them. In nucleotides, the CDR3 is TGCGCCAGCAGCCAAGAGTCTGCCAGAGAGAATTCACCCCTCCACTTT. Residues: CASSQESARENSPLHF.

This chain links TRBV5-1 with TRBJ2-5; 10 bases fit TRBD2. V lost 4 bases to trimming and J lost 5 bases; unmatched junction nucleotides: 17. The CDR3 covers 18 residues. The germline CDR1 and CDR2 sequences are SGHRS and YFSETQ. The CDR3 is CASSPKLRSGRAGETQYF. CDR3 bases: TGCGCCAGCAGCCCCAAGCTTCGGAGCGGGAGGGCCGGTGAGACCCAGTACTTC.